The following is a T cell receptor beta chain sequence with its context. Its specific antigen is unknown. No per-base quality is available; no much larger clone lies one base away. The data originate from a study of T-cell memory formation after mild COVID-19 (dated by TCRdb to the early 2020s). Study-level background: Most TCR sequence clusters were specific to one of the two donors. Two young, previously healthy adult volunteers made up the cohort, one male and one female. T-cell clones expanding and contracting after mild COVID-19 in a couple of donors were tracked by longitudinal TCRalpha and TCRbeta repertoire sequencing.

What the research found in general, with its limitations: Balanced CD4/CD8 phenotypes were observed for clones contracting from day 15 to 85, whereas a bias towards CD4+ was observed for a second wave of clones expanding from day 15 to 37. Contracting CD4+ clones appeared mostly in the CM and EM memory subsets, whereas CD8+ clones were enriched in EMRA. Only two mild cases were covered by the study, and larger cohorts that include severe cases with pre-infection samples were considered necessary. Whether the second-wave clones peaking on day 37 were SARS-CoV-2 specific was not confirmed. The detection of some responding clones in pre-infection memory suggests that pre-existing cross-reactive memory T cells joined the SARS-CoV-2 response.

The CDR3 starts with the cysteine, ends with the phenylalanine, and has 15 residues. CDR3 DNA only is kept here, 45 bases in frame from base 1. The junction shows trimming of 1 base on V and 0 bases on J, plus 9 bases between the germline ends. CDR1 and CDR2 are read off the germline V gene as KGHSH and LQKENI. Sequencing was performed on an Illumina NovaSeq 6000. cDNA libraries for TCRalpha and TCRbeta were prepared by 5'RACE using constant-segment primers, with sample barcodes and unique molecular identifiers added. RNA was extracted from every sample with Trizol reagent. The libraries were amplified in two PCR steps, and the second step added a second sample barcode and Illumina TruSeq adapters. The libraries were sequenced on an Illumina NovaSeq using 2 x 150 bp paired-end reads. Per the authors' processing: Demultiplexing of reads and collapsing into UMI-guided consensus sequences were performed with migec v1.2.7. Using mixcr v2.1.11, UMI consensuses were aligned to TRA and TRB V and J templates and then assembled into clonotypes. Clonotypes were classified as expanded or contracted when called significant by both edgeR and NoisET, with noise models trained on biological replicates. For edgeR calls, the cutoffs were a false discovery rate-adjusted p below 0.01 and a log2 fold-change threshold of 1. As an exploratory analysis of dynamics, max-normalized trajectories of the 1000 most abundant clonotypes were examined by PCA with hierarchical clustering. Separately sequenced CD4+ and CD8+ repertoires were used to assign a CD4 or CD8 phenotype to each responding clone. TCRdb handled the public reads itself, with Q25 trimming in fastp and clone calling in MiXCR, and kept productive beta chains. Each CDR3 protein appears once, grouped with its most common genes and DNA. TCRdb, not the original authors, processed these V and J calls. Here the sample has about 280,000 distinct CDR3 sequences; 8% to 9% occur a single time. The ten biggest clones cover about 22% of the sample.

Ficoll-Paque density gradient centrifugation was the method used to isolate PBMCs. Material: PBMCs or a T cell subset sorted from them (not recorded which). The V gene is TRBV18 and the J gene is TRBJ1-1, and perhaps TRBD1 as D gene, on 5 matching bases. The TCR was taken from a man between 18 and 35 years old who had mild COVID-19 (a few samples of this study predate the infection). The sample titles of this study are shuffled in the database, so cell type and time point are left out; the donor was told from shared clones. The CDR3 reads as follows: CASSPLEGLNTEAFF. The DNA sequence is TGTGCCAGCTCACCACTCGAGGGGTTGAACACTGAAGCTTTCTTT.